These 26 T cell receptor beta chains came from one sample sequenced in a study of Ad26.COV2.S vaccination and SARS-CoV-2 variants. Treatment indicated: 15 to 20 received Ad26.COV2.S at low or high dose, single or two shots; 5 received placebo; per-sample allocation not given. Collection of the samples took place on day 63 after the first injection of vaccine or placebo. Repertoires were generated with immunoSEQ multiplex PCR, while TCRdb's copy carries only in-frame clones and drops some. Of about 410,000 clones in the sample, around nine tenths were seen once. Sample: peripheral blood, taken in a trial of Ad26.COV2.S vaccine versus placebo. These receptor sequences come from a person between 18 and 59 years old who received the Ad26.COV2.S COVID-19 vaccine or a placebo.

CDR3 coding DNA: TGTGCCAGCAGCTTAGGGTCTGGGGCTAGCGGAGAGCAGTTCTTC. It is translated as CASSLGSGASGEQFF. The chain recombines TRBV11-1 with TRBJ2-1; TRBD2 agrees at 7 bases. This CDR3 has 15 amino acids. CDR1 and CDR2 from the germline V gene are SGHAT and FQDESV (reference sequence). After removal of 1 base from V and 10 bases from J, the junction contained 10 bases not matched to a gene.

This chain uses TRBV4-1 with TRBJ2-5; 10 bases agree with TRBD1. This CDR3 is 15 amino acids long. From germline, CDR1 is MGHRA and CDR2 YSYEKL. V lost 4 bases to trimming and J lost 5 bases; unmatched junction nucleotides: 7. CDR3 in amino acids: CASSPRTGGWETQYF. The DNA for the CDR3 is TGCGCCAGCAGCCCCCGGACAGGGGGTTGGGAGACCCAGTACTTC.

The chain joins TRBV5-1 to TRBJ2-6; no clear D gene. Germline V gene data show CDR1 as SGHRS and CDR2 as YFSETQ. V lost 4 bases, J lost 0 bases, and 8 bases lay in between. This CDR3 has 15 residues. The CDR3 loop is CASSATSSGANVLTF. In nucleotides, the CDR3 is TGCGCCAGCAGCGCGACGAGCTCTGGGGCCAACGTCCTGACTTTC. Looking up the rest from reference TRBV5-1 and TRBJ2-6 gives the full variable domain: KAGVTQTPRYLIKTRGQQVTLSCSPISGHRSVSWYQQTPGQGLQFLFEYFSETQRNKGNFPGRFSGRQFSNSRSEMNVSTLELGDSALYLCASSATSSGANVLTFGAGSRLTVL.

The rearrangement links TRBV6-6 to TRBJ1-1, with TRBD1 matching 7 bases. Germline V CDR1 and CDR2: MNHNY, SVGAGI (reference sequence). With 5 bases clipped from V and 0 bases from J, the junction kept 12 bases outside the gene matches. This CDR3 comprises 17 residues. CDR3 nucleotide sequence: TGTGCCAGCAGTCAGAAACGCGGGACAGTCTTGAACACTGAAGCTTTCTTT. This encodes CASSQKRGTVLNTEAFF.

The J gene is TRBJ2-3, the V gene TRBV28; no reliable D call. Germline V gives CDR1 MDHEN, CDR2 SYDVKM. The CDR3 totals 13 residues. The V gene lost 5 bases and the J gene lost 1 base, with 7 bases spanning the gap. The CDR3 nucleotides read TGTGCCAGCAGTGCCCCAGGCACAGATACGCAGTATTTT. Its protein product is CASSAPGTDTQYF.

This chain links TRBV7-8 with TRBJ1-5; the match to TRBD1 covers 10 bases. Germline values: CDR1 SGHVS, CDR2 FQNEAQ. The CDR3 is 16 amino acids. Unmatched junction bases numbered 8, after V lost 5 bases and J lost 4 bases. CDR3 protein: CASSPGTGVRNQPQHF. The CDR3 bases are TGTGCCAGCAGCCCCGGGACAGGGGTACGGAATCAGCCCCAGCATTTT.

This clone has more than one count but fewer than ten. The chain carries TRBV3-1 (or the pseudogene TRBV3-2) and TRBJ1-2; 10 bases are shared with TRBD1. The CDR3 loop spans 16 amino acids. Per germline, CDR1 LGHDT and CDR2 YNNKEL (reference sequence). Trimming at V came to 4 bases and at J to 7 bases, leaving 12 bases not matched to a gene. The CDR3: CASSLSRTGGVGGYTF. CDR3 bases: TGTGCCAGCAGCCTCTCCCGGACAGGGGGAGTAGGTGGCTACACCTTC.

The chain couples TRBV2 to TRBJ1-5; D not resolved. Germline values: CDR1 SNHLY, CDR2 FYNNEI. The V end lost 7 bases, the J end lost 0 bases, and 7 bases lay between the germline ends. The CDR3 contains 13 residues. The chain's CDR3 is CASKSDSNQPQHF. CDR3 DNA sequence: TGTGCCAGCAAATCAGATAGCAATCAGCCCCAGCATTTT. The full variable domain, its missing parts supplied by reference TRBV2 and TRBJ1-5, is EPEVTQTPSHQVTQMGQEVILRCVPISNHLYFYWYRQILGQKVEFLVSFYNNEISEKSEIFDDQFSVERPDGSNFTLKIRSTKLEDSAMYFCASKSDSNQPQHFGDGTRLSIL.

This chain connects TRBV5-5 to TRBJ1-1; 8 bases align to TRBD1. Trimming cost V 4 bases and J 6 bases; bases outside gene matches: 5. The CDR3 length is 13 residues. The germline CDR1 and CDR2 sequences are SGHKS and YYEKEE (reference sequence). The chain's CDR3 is CASSTGQGAEAFF. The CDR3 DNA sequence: TGTGCCAGCAGCACAGGACAGGGCGCTGAAGCTTTCTTT.

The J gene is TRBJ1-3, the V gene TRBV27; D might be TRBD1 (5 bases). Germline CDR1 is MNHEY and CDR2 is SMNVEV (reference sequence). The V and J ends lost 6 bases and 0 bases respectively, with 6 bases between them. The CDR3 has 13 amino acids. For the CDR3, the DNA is TGTGCCAGCAGGGGGACCTCTGGAAACACCATATATTTT. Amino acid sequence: CASRGTSGNTIYF.

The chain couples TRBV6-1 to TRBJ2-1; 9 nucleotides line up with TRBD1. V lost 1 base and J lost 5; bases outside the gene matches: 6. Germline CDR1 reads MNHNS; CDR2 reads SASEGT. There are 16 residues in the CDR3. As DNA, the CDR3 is TGTGCCAGCAGTGAAGAGGAGGGACAGGGCGACAATGAGCAGTTCTTC. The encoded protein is CASSEEEGQGDNEQFF.

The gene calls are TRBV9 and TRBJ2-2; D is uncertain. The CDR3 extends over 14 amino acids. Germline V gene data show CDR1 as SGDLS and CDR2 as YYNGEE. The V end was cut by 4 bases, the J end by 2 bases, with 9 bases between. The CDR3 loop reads CASSSTHNTGELFF. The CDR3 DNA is TGTGCCAGCAGCAGTACCCACAACACCGGGGAGCTGTTTTTT.

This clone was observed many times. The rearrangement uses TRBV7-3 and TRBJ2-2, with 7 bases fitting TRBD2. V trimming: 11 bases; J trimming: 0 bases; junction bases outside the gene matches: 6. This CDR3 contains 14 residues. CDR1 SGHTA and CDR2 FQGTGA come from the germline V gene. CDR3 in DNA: TGTGCCTCCAGGGAGGGAGCGAACACCGGGGAGCTGTTTTTT. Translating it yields CASREGANTGELFF.

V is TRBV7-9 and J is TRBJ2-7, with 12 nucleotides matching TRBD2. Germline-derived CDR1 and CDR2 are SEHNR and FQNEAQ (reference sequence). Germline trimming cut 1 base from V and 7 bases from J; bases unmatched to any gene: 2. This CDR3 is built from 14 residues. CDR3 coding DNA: TGTGCCAGCAGCTTAGGTGGGACTAGCGGGGAGCAGTACTTC. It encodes CASSLGGTSGEQYF. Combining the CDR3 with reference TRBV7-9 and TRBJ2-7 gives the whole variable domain DTGVSQNPRHKITKRGQNVTFRCDPISEHNRLYWYRQTLGQGPEFLTYFQNEAQLEKSRLLSDRFSAERPKGSFSTLEIQRTEQGDSAMYLCASSLGGTSGEQYFGPGTRLTVT.

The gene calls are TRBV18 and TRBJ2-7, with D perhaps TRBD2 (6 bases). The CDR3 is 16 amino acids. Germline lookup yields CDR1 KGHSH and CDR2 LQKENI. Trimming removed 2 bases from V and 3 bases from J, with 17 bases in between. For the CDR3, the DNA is TGTGCCAGCTCACCAGAGTTACCGGGACTGAACTACGAGCAGTACTTC. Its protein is CASSPELPGLNYEQYF.

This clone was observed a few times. CDR3 DNA sequence: TGTGCCAGCAGTCCCCCACGGTCGGACAGGGGTGGGTGGGGCTACACCTTC. Protein product: CASSPPRSDRGGWGYTF. V usage is TRBV28 and J usage is TRBJ1-2; 9 nucleotides line up with TRBD1. This CDR3 contains 17 residues. The trim removed 5 bases at V and 8 bases at J, leaving 18 bases unmatched. The germline V gene has CDR1 MDHEN and CDR2 SYDVKM.

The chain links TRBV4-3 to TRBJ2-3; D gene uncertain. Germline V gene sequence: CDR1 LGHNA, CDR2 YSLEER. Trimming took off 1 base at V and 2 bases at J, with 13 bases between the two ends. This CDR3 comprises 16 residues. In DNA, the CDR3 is TGCGCCAGCAGCCAAGGACCAGCCTACCTCACAGATACGCAGTATTTT. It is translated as CASSQGPAYLTDTQYF.

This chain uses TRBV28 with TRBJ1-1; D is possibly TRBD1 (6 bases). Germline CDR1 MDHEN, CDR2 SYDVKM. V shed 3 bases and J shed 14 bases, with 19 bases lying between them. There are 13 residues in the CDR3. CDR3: CASSLSSRFRGFF. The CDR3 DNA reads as TGTGCCAGCAGTTTGAGTTCACGGTTCAGGGGATTCTTT.

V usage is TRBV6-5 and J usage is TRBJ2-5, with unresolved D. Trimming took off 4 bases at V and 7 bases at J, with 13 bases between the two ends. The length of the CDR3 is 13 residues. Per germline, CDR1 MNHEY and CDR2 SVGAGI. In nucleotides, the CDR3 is TGTGCCAGCAGTTCCATAAGGGTAGGGACCCAGTACTTC. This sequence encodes CASSSIRVGTQYF.

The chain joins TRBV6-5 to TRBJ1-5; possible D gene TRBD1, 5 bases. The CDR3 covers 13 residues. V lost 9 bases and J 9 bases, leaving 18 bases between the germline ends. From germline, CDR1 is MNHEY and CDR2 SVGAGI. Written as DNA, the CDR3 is TGTGCCAGTCCGGGGACGTCGCCCGGGCCCCAGCATTTT. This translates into CASPGTSPGPQHF.

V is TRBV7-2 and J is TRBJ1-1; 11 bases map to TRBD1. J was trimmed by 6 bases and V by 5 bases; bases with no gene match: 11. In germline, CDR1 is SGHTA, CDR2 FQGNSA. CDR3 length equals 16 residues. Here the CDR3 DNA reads TGTGCCAGCAGCCGCTCGGTGGACAGGGGGCGCGCTGAAGCTTTCTTT. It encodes CASSRSVDRGRAEAFF.

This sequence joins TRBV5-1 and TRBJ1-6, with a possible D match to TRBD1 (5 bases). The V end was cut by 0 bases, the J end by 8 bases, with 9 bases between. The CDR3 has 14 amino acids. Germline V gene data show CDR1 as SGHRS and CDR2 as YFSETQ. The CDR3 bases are TGCGCCAGCAGCTTGGGGCAGGGAGATTCACCCCTCCACTTT. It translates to CASSLGQGDSPLHF.

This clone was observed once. The CDR3: CASSYGGTRISNEQYF. DNA for the CDR3: TGTGCCAGCAGTTACGGAGGGACTAGGATCTCGAACGAGCAGTACTTC. The V gene is TRBV6-5, the J gene TRBJ2-7; 8 nucleotides agree with TRBD2. The J segment lost 5 bases and the V segment lost 2 bases, leaving 11 bases of the junction unmatched. Germline loops: CDR1 MNHEY, CDR2 SVGAGI. The CDR3 runs to 16 residues.

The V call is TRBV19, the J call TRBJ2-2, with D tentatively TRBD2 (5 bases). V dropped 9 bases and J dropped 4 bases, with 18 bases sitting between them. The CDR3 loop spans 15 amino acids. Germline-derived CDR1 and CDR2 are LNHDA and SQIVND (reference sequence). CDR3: CASRRLLESTGELFF. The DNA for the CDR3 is TGTGCCAGCCGACGGTTACTAGAGAGCACCGGGGAGCTGTTTTTT.

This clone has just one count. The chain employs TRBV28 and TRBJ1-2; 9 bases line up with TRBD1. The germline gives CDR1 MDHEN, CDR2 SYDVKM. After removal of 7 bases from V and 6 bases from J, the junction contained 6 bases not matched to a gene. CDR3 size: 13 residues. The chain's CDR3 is CASKEQGAHGYTF. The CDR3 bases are TGTGCCAGCAAAGAACAGGGGGCGCATGGCTACACCTTC.

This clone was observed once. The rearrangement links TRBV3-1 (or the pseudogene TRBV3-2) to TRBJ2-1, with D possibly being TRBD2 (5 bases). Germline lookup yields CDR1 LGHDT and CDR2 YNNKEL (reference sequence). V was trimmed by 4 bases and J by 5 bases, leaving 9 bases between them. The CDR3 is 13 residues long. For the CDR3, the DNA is TGTGCCAGCAGCCTAGCGAGCAACAATGAGCAGTTCTTC. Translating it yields CASSLASNNEQFF.